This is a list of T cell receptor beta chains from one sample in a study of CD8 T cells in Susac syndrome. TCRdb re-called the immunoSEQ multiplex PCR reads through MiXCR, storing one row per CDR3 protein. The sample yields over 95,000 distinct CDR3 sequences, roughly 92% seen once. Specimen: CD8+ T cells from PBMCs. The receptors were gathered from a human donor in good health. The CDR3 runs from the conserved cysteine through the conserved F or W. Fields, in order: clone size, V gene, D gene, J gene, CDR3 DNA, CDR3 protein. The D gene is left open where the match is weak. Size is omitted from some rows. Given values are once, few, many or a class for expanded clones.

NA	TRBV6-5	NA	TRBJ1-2	TGTGCCAGACGCCCCCTGGACCTAGCTGGCTACACCTTC	CARRPLDLAGYTF
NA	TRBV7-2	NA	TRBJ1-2	TGTGCCAGCAGCCCTGGCCTGGACCCGGTTCATGGCTACACCTTC	CASSPGLDPVHGYTF
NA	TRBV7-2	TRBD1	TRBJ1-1	TGTGCCAGCAGCTTAGCGGGGACAGACATTAACACTGAAGCTTTCTTT	CASSLAGTDINTEAFF
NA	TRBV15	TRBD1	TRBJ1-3	TGTGCCACCAGCACCTCTCGACAGGGTTGGAACACCATATATTTT	CATSTSRQGWNTIYF
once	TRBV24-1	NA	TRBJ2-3	TGTGCCACCAGTGACCGGGACGGAGGAGCGCAGTATTTT	CATSDRDGGAQYF
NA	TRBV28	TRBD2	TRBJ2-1	TGTGCCAGCACCGAGAGCGGGAGTTCGGGCAATGAGCAGTTCTTC	CASTESGSSGNEQFF
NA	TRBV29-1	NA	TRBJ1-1	TGCAGCGTTGTTCTGAGGGGGTTGCAAACTGAAGCTTTCTTT	CSVVLRGLQTEAFF
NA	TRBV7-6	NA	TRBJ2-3	TGTGCCAGCAGCTTATTCGGGAGAGAGGATACGCAGTATTTT	CASSLFGREDTQYF
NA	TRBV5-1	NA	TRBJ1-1	TGCGCCAGCAGCGACCAACCGGCAGGTAACACTGAAGCTTTCTTT	CASSDQPAGNTEAFF
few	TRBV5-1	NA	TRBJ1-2	TGCGCCAGCAGCTTAGAGGGTCCCAATGGCTACACCTTC	CASSLEGPNGYTF
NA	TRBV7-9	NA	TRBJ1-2	TGTGCCAGCAGCAAGGCGCCTAACTATGGCTACACCTTC	CASSKAPNYGYTF
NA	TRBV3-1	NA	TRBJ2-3	TGTGCCAGCAGCCAAGGGGCAGGGGCGCCGAATACGCAGTATTTT	CASSQGAGAPNTQYF
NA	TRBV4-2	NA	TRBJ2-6	TGTGCCAGCAGCCAAGAGGGGAACGGGGCCAACGTCCTGACTTTC	CASSQEGNGANVLTF
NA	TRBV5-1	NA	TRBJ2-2	TGCGCCAGCGGGACCTTCACCGGGGAGCTGTTTTTT	CASGTFTGELFF
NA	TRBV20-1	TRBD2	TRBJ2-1	TGCAGTGCTAAACCACTAGCGGGGGAATCCTACAATGAGCAGTTCTTC	CSAKPLAGESYNEQFF
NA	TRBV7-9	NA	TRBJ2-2	TGTGCCAGCAAGGAACGAGAGATGGCCGGGGAGCTGTTTTTT	CASKEREMAGELFF
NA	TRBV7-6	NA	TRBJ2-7	TGTGCCAGCACCGAACAGGGTCAGGGCCCCTACGAGCAGTACTTC	CASTEQGQGPYEQYF
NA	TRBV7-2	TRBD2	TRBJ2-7	TGTGCCAGCAGCTCGACTAGCGGGAGCCAGTACGAGCAGTACTTC	CASSSTSGSQYEQYF
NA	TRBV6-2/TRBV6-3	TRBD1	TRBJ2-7	TGTGCCAGCAGTTACGACAGGGTCTACGAGCAGTACTTC	CASSYDRVYEQYF
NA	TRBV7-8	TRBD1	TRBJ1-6	TGTGCCAGCAGCTTAGCCCTCGGACAGGGGAATTCACCCCTCCACTTT	CASSLALGQGNSPLHF
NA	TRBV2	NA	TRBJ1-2	TGTGCCAGCAGTGAAGGCAGGGGTACCGGCTACACCTTC	CASSEGRGTGYTF
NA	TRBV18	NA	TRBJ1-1	TGTGCCAGCTCACCACGGACATCCATGAACACTGAAGCTTTCTTT	CASSPRTSMNTEAFF
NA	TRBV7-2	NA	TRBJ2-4	TGTGCCAGCAGCTTAGAGTTTTCACCCCTAGCCAAAAACATTCAGTACTTC	CASSLEFSPLAKNIQYF
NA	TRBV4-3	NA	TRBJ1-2	TGCGCCAGCAGCCAAACGGACCCACCTATCAGCTATGGCTACACCTTC	CASSQTDPPISYGYTF
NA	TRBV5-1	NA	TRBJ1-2	TGCGCCAGCAGCTTGGTGGGGTCGGGGTTCAACGGCTACACCTTC	CASSLVGSGFNGYTF
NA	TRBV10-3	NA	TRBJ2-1	TGTGCCATCAGTGAGTCGACTCCGGCATCAAGGGGGGATGAGCAGTTCTTC	CAISESTPASRGDEQFF
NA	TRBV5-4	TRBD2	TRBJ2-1	TGTGCCAGCAGCCGAGGTAGCGGGGGTCTGGATGAGCAGTTCTTC	CASSRGSGGLDEQFF
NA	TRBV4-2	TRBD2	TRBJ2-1	TGTGCCAGCAGCCAAACAGCGGGAGTGTTGTATGAGCAGTTCTTC	CASSQTAGVLYEQFF
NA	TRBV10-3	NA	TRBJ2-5	TGTGCCATCAGTGAGAGATTAGTCGGGCAACAAGAGACCCAGTACTTC	CAISERLVGQQETQYF
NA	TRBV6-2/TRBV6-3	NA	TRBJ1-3	TGTGCCAGCAGTTCCGGCCAGGTTCTCTCTGGAAACACCATATATTTT	CASSSGQVLSGNTIYF
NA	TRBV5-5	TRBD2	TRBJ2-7	TGTGCCAGCAGCCTGGGGACTAGCGGGAGTTTGTACTTC	CASSLGTSGSLYF
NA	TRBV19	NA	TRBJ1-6	TGTGCCAGTAGCGAACAGCCGGGACTGAATTCACCCCTCCACTTT	CASSEQPGLNSPLHF
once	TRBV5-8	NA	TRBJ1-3	TGTGCCAGCAGCTTGGGGGGGATCTCTGGAAACACCATATATTTT	CASSLGGISGNTIYF
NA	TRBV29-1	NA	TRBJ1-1	TGCAGCGTTTCACAAAAAGCGGGCACTGAAGCTTTCTTT	CSVSQKAGTEAFF
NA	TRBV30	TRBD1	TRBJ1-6	TGTGCCTGGAGTCCCACTACTCGCGGGACAGGCCTTCCTGGGAATTCACCCCTCCACTTT	CAWSPTTRGTGLPGNSPLHF
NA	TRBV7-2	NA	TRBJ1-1	TGTGCCAGCAGCTTAGGGGGACGAACTCTAATAGGGGCTTTCTTT	CASSLGGRTLIGAFF
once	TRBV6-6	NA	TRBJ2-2	TGTGCCAGCAGTTCCGGGGTTCGGGAGCTGTTTTTT	CASSSGVRELFF
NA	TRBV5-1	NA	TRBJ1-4	TGCGCCAGCAGCTTGGTGGGGGGGGCGACTAATGAAAAACTGTTTTTT	CASSLVGGATNEKLFF
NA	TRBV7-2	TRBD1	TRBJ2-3	TGTGCCAGCAGCTTCGACAGGGGCAAGGCAGATACGCAGTATTTT	CASSFDRGKADTQYF
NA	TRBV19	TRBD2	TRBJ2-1	TGTGCCAGTACCAAACTAGCGGGAGAAAACAATGAGCAGTTCTTC	CASTKLAGENNEQFF
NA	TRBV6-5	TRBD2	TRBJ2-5	TGTGCCAGCAGTTACCGCCTAGCGGAAGAGACCCAGTACTTC	CASSYRLAEETQYF
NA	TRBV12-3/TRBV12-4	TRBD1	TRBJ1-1	TGTGCCAGCAGTTCACGGACAGGGTCCCATTTAATGAACACTGAAGCTTTCTTT	CASSSRTGSHLMNTEAFF
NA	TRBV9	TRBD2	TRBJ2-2	TGTGCCAGCAGCGTAGATCCCGGGGGGGGCACCGGGGAGCTGTTTTTT	CASSVDPGGGTGELFF
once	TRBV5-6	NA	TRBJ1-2	TGTGCCAGCAGCTTGGGACAGGAGTATGGCTACACCTTC	CASSLGQEYGYTF
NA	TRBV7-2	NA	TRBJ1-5	TGTGCCAGCAGCCCCGGCGGGCAGATATACACTCAGCCCCAGCATTTT	CASSPGGQIYTQPQHF
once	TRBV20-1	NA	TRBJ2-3	TGCAGTGCTCTGGCGCTCAGCACAGATACGCAGTATTTT	CSALALSTDTQYF
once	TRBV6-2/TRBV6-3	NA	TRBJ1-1	TGTGCCAGCATCTTCTCCCCGAACCTCCCTGAAGCTTTCTTT	CASIFSPNLPEAFF
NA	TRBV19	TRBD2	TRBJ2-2	TGTGCCAGCGTTCTAGCGGCGAACACCGGGGAGCTGTTTTTT	CASVLAANTGELFF
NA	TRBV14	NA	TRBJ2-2	TGTGCCAGCAGCCATACAGGCAGGAGGGGCACCGGGGAGCTGTTTTTT	CASSHTGRRGTGELFF
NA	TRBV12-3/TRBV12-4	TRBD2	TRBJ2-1	TGTGCCAGCAGTCCGTGGACTAGCGGGACCGATGAGCAGTTCTTC	CASSPWTSGTDEQFF
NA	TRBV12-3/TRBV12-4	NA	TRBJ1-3	TGTGCCAGCAGTCCACAGGGCCTCTCTGGAAACACCATATATTTT	CASSPQGLSGNTIYF
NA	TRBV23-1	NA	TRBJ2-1	TGCGCCAGCAGTCAATCGAAGAGGGACAATGAGCAGTTCTTC	CASSQSKRDNEQFF
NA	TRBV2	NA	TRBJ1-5	TGTGCCAGCAGCCGAGGGACCCTGGGAGGTCAGCCCCAGCATTTT	CASSRGTLGGQPQHF
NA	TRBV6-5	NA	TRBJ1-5	TGTGCCAGCAGCCCAGTATATAGCAATCAGCCCCAGCATTTT	CASSPVYSNQPQHF